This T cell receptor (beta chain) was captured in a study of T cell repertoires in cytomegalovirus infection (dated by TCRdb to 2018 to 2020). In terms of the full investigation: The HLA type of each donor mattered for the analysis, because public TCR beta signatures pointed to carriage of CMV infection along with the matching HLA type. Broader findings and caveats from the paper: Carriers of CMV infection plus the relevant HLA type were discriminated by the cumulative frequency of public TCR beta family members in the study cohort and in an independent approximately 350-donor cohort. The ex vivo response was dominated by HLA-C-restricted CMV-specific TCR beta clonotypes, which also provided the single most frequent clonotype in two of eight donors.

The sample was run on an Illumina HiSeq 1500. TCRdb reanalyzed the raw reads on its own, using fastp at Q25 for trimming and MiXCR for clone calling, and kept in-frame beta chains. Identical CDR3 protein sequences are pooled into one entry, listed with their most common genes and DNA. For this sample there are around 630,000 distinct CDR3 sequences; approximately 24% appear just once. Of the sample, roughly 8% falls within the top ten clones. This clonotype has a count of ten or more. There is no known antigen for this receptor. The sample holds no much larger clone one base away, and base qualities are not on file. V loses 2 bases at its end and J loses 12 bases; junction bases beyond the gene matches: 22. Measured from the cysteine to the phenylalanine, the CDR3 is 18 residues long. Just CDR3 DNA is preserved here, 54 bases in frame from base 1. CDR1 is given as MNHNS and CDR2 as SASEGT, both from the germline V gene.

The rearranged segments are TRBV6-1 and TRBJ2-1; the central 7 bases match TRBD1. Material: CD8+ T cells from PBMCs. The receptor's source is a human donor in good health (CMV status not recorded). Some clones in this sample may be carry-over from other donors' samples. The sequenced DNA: TGTGCCAGCAGTGAACCCGACAGGGCAGCTATTAAACCTAATTGGCAGTTCTTC. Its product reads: CASSEPDRAAIKPNWQFF.